These T cell receptor beta chains were read from a single sample in a study of blood T cell repertoires in COVID-19. Clones were read by immunoSEQ multiplex PCR, and TCRdb kept only the in-frame ones, dropping some. The repertoire holds around 68,000 clones, with approximately 88% as singletons. Sequencing used peripheral blood. Receptor source: a woman in her 50s with acute or convalescent COVID-19. CDR3s include the opening cysteine and the closing phenylalanine or tryptophan. Fields, in order: clone size, V gene, D gene, J gene, CDR3 DNA, CDR3 protein. A D gene is named only where the DNA matches it firmly. Rows may omit the clone size; those that give it use once, few, many or a size class.

size: .; V: TRBV3-1/TRBV3-2; D: TRBD1; J: TRBJ1-1; DNA: TGTGCCAGCAGCCCCGACAGGGGGCTGAACACTGAAGCTTTCTTT; CDR3: CASSPDRGLNTEAFF
size: .; V: TRBV10-3; D: TRBD1; J: TRBJ1-6; DNA: TGTGCCATCAGGGACAGGGTCAATTCACCCCTCCACTTT; CDR3: CAIRDRVNSPLHF
size: .; V: TRBV19; D: .; J: TRBJ1-1; DNA: TGTGCCAGTAGTATAGGTGGGGCTGGGGCTTTCTTT; CDR3: CASSIGGAGAFF
size: .; V: TRBV6-1; D: .; J: TRBJ1-2; DNA: TGTGCCAGCTTGCCAGGGGTAGGTGGCTACACCTTC; CDR3: CASLPGVGGYTF
size: .; V: TRBV27; D: TRBD1; J: TRBJ1-1; DNA: TGTGCCAGCACACTCCGACAGGGGGCATGGGGCACTGAAGCTTTCTTT; CDR3: CASTLRQGAWGTEAFF
size: .; V: TRBV2; D: TRBD1; J: TRBJ1-5; DNA: TGTGCCAGCAGCACCTCGTCGGGACAGGGACAGCCCCAGCATTTT; CDR3: CASSTSSGQGQPQHF
size: .; V: TRBV5-1; D: TRBD2; J: TRBJ2-7; DNA: TGCGCCAGCAGCTTGGAGCTAGCGGGAGGAAGTTACGAGCAGTACTTC; CDR3: CASSLELAGGSYEQYF
size: .; V: TRBV2; D: TRBD1; J: TRBJ1-4; DNA: TGTGCCAGCAGTATCGACAGGGGAAGTGGTGAAAAACTGTTTTTT; CDR3: CASSIDRGSGEKLFF
size: .; V: TRBV5-1; D: TRBD1; J: TRBJ1-4; DNA: TGCGCCAGCAGCATAGGGACAGGGGGTGAAGAAAAACTGTTTTTT; CDR3: CASSIGTGGEEKLFF
size: few; V: TRBV6-5; D: .; J: TRBJ1-4; DNA: TGTGCCAGCAGTTACGGGGCAGGGGTAGCGGGAAAACTGTTTTTT; CDR3: CASSYGAGVAGKLFF
size: .; V: TRBV7-2; D: .; J: TRBJ2-3; DNA: TGTGCCAGCAGCTTTGGAGGGTTAGCAGATACGCAGTATTTT; CDR3: CASSFGGLADTQYF